These T cell receptor beta chains were read from a single sample in a study of technical replicates of blood from a handful of donors. TCRdb's copy holds only in-frame clones and misses some; the assay was immunoSEQ multiplex PCR. The table lists about 80,000 clones, about nine tenths of them singletons. The sample was T cells isolated from PBMCs. Receptors were obtained from a human donor in good health. The CDR3 runs from the conserved cysteine through the conserved F or W. A D gene is named only where the DNA matches it firmly. Clone size is given for some rows only: seen once, a few or many times, or a class if the clone is expanded.

clone size,V gene,J gene,D gene,CDR3 protein,CDR3 DNA
NA,TRBV7-3,TRBJ2-2,TRBD2,CASSGGLAGHTGELFF,TGTGCCAGCAGCGGCGGACTAGCGGGTCACACCGGGGAGCTGTTTTTT
NA,TRBV27,TRBJ2-7,TRBD2,CASSFFPSGSYEQYF,TGTGCCAGCAGTTTTTTCCCTAGCGGCTCCTACGAGCAGTACTTC
NA,TRBV7-3,TRBJ2-5,TRBD2,CASSTDGGETQYF,TGTGCCAGCAGCACGGACGGGGGGGAGACCCAGTACTTC
NA,TRBV18,TRBJ2-7,TRBD1,CASVPEYGTGAHEQYF,TGTGCCAGCGTACCGGAGTACGGGACAGGGGCACACGAGCAGTACTTC
NA,TRBV5-1,TRBJ2-1,TRBD1,CASTRDRGGNEQFF,TGCGCCAGCACCCGGGACAGGGGTGGCAATGAGCAGTTCTTC
NA,TRBV4-1,TRBJ1-5,NA,CASSQKGLTVNSNQPQHF,TGCGCCAGCAGCCAAAAAGGACTTACGGTTAATAGCAATCAGCCCCAGCATTTT
NA,TRBV7-2,TRBJ1-4,TRBD1,CASSLIDRGWEKLFF,TGTGCCAGCAGCCTCATCGACAGGGGGTGGGAAAAACTGTTTTTT
NA,TRBV4-1,TRBJ2-7,TRBD1,CASSQDTTLEDRRIYEQYF,TGCGCCAGCAGCCAAGATACCACTCTCGAGGACAGGAGAATCTACGAGCAGTACTTC
NA,TRBV7-2,TRBJ2-3,NA,CASSSPESTDTQYF,TGTGCCAGCAGCTCGCCTGAGTCAACAGATACGCAGTATTTT
NA,TRBV10-3,TRBJ2-1,TRBD1,CATKGAEQFF,TGTGCCACGAAGGGGGCTGAGCAGTTCTTC
once,TRBV5-6,TRBJ2-3,TRBD1,CASSFWRTGPDTQYF,TGTGCCAGCAGCTTTTGGAGGACAGGGCCAGATACGCAGTATTTT
NA,TRBV2,TRBJ2-7,TRBD2,CAIGRTGGAYEQYF,TGTGCCATCGGTCGGACGGGAGGAGCCTACGAGCAGTACTTC
NA,TRBV11-2,TRBJ1-1,TRBD1,CASSLDLEQGTEAFF,TGTGCCAGCAGCTTAGATCTGGAACAGGGGACCGAAGCTTTCTTT
NA,TRBV7-3,TRBJ2-3,NA,CASSSSTDTQYF,TGTGCCAGCAGCTCTAGCACAGATACGCAGTATTTT
NA,TRBV11-2,TRBJ2-1,NA,CASSFFIDNEQFF,TGTGCCAGCAGCTTTTTCATAGACAATGAGCAGTTCTTC
NA,TRBV6-1,TRBJ2-7,NA,CASSEVILSYEQYF,TGTGCCAGCAGTGAAGTTATTTTATCCTACGAGCAGTACTTC
NA,TRBV5-1,TRBJ2-3,NA,CASSPDSVTTDTQYF,TGCGCCAGCAGCCCGGATAGCGTTACCACAGATACGCAGTATTTT
NA,TRBV5-1,TRBJ2-1,NA,CASSSGSYNEQFF,TGCGCCAGCAGTAGTGGCTCCTACAATGAGCAGTTCTTC
NA,TRBV5-4,TRBJ2-7,TRBD2,CASSPGLAGGEQYF,TGTGCCAGCAGCCCGGGACTAGCGGGAGGTGAGCAGTACTTC
NA,TRBV6-5,TRBJ1-2,NA,CASSYSEGSPLYGYTF,TGTGCCAGCAGTTATTCTGAGGGCTCGCCCCTCTATGGCTACACCTTC
NA,TRBV5-5,TRBJ1-4,NA,CASSAGGEGGEKLFF,TGTGCCAGCAGCGCTGGTGGGGAGGGTGGTGAAAAACTGTTTTTT
NA,TRBV5-1,TRBJ2-1,TRBD2,CASSSMPRLAGENEQFF,TGCGCCAGCAGCTCGATGCCAAGACTAGCGGGAGAGAATGAGCAGTTCTTC
NA,TRBV14,TRBJ1-2,NA,CASSQLNTGGNYGYTF,TGTGCCAGCAGCCAATTGAACACCGGCGGTAACTATGGCTACACCTTC
NA,TRBV6-5,TRBJ1-2,NA,CASSTGGGGGYTF,TGTGCCAGCTCGACGGGGGGGGGAGGCGGCTACACCTTC
once,TRBV7-6,TRBJ2-7,TRBD1,CASSLNRGHEQYF,TGTGCCAGCAGCTTAAACAGGGGTCACGAGCAGTACTTC
NA,TRBV29-1,TRBJ2-7,NA,CSVSGHRYEQYF,TGCAGCGTTTCGGGACACCGCTACGAGCAGTACTTC
NA,TRBV6-1,TRBJ1-2,NA,CASREAPGNYGYTF,TGTGCCAGCAGAGAGGCTCCTGGGAACTATGGCTACACCTTC
NA,TRBV9,TRBJ2-5,NA,CASSVADSHRETQYF,TGTGCCAGCAGCGTAGCTGACAGCCATCGGGAGACCCAGTACTTC
NA,TRBV9,TRBJ1-3,NA,CASSVDRESSGNTIYF,TGTGCCAGCAGCGTAGATAGGGAGAGCTCTGGAAACACCATATATTTT
NA,TRBV9,TRBJ2-3,TRBD2,CASSVRRDYTDTQYF,TGTGCCAGCAGCGTAAGAAGGGACTACACAGATACGCAGTATTTT
once,TRBV6-5,TRBJ2-7,NA,CARGLYLVYEQYF,TGTGCCAGGGGACTTTATCTCGTCTACGAGCAGTACTTC
NA,TRBV6-5,TRBJ1-1,NA,CASSSTGGMNTEAFF,TGTGCCAGCAGTAGCACGGGGGGGATGAACACTGAAGCTTTCTTT
NA,TRBV19,TRBJ2-7,TRBD1,CASSRHRGPLYEQYF,TGTGCCAGTAGTCGACACAGGGGGCCTCTATACGAGCAGTACTTC